This T cell receptor beta chain originates from a study of blood T cell repertoires in COVID-19. Study-level information: Whether acute or convalescent, the COVID-19 samples came from the United States, Italy and Spain. T cells, B-cell-depleted T cells, or PBMCs supplied cDNA or gDNA.

Original methodology: Nucleated cell counts were estimated from reference gene primer amplification. The data were produced by immunoSEQ multiplex PCR, yet TCRdb's version contains in-frame clones alone and is incomplete. The V and J calls and clone size were taken over from that table, and D and trimming were inferred from the DNA. The data show approximately 460,000 clones, about 91% seen once. This CDR3 comprises 13 residues. V trimming: 5 bases; J trimming: 5 bases; junction bases outside the gene matches: 5. This clone was counted once. This rearrangement joins TRBV12-3 or TRBV12-4 to TRBJ1-1, with 7 bases lining up with TRBD1. The origin of this receptor is a man aged 18 to 30 with COVID-19, enrolled during active disease. Input material: peripheral blood. The CDR3 loop reads CASSTTGATEAFF. The CDR3 DNA follows: TGTGCCAGCAGTACCACAGGGGCTACTGAAGCTTTCTTT.